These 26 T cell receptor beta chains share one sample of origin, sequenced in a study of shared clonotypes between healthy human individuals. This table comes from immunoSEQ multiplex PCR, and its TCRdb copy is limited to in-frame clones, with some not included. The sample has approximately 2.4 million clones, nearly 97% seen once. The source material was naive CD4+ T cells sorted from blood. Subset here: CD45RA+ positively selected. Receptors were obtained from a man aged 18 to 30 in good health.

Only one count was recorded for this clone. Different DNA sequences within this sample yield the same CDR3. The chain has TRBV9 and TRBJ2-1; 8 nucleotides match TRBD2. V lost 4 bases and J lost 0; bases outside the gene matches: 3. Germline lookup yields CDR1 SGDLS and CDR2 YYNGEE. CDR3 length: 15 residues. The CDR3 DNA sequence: TGTGCCAGCAGCACTAGCGGAAGCTCCTACAATGAGCAGTTCTTC. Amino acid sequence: CASSTSGSSYNEQFF.

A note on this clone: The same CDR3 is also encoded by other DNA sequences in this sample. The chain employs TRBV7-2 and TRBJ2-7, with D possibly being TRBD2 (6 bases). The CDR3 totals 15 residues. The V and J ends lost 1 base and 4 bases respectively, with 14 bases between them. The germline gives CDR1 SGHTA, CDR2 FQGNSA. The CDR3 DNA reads TGTGCCAGCAGCTTAGGGGGAGGATCTGGGTACGAGCAGTACTTC. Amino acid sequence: CASSLGGGSGYEQYF. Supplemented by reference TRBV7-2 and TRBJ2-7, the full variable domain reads GAGVSQSPSNKVTEKGKDVELRCDPISGHTALYWYRQSLGQGLEFLIYFQGNSAPDKSGLPSDRFSAERTGGSVSTLTIQRTQQEDSAVYLCASSLGGGSGYEQYFGPGTRLTVT.

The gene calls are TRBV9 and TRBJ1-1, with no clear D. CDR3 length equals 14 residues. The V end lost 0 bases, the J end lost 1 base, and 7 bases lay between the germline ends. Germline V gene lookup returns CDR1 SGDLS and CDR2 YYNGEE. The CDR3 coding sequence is TGTGCCAGCAGCGTAGACATGGAGAACACTGAAGCTTTCTTT. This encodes CASSVDMENTEAFF.

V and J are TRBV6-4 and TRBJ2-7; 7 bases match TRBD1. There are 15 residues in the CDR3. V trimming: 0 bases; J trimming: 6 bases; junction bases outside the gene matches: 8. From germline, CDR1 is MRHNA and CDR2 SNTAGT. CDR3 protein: CASSDSPRQGSEQYF. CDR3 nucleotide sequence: TGTGCCAGCAGTGACTCTCCTCGACAGGGTTCCGAGCAGTACTTC.

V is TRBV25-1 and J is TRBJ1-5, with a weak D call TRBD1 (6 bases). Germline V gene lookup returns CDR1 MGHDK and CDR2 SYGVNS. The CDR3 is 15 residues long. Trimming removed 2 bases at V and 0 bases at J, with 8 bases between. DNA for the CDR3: TGTGCCAGCAGTGAAAACAGGGTTAGCAATCAGCCCCAGCATTTT. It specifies CASSENRVSNQPQHF.

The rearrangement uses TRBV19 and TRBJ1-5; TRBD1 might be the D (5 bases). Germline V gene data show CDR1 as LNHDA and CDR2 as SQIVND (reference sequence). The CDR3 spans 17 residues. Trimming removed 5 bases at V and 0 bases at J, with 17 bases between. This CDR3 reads CASSPRGRLYSNQPQHF. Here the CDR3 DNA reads TGTGCCAGTAGTCCAAGGGGACGGTTGTATAGCAATCAGCCCCAGCATTTT.

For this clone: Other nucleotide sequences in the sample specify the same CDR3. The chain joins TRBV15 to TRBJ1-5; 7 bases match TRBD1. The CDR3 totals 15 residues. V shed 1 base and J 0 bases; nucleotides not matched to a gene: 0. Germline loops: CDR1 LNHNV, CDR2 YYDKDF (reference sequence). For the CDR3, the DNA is TGTGCCACCAGCAGAGGGACAGGTAGCAATCAGCCCCAGCATTTT. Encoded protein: CATSRGTGSNQPQHF.

The CDR3 sequence: CAISESSVSNQPQHF. The CDR3 nucleotides are TGTGCCATCAGTGAGTCGAGCGTTAGCAATCAGCCCCAGCATTTT. V and J are TRBV10-3 and TRBJ1-5; D remains unclear. V was cut by 0 bases and J by 0 bases, with 6 bases left in between. CDR3 size: 15 residues. CDR1 is ENHRY, CDR2 SYGVKD, per germline.

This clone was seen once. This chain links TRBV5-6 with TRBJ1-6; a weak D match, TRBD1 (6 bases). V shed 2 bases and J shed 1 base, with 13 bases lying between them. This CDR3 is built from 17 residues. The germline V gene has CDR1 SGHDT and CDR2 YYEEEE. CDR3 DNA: TGTGCCAGCAGCTTAACTTTACAGGGATCCTATAATTCACCCCTCCACTTT. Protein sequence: CASSLTLQGSYNSPLHF.

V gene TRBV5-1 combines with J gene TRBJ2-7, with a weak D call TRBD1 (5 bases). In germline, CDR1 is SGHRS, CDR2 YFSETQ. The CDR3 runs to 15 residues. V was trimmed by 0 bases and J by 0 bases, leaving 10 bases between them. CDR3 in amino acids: CASSLEGAASYEQYF. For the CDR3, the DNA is TGCGCCAGCAGCTTGGAAGGGGCAGCCTCCTACGAGCAGTACTTC.

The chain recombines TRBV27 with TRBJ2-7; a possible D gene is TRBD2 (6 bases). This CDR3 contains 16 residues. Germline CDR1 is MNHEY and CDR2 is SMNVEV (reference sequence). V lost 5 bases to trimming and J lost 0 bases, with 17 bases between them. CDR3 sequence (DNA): TGTGCCAGCAGTCCGTCGAGCGGGCAAAGCTCCTACGAGCAGTACTTC. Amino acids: CASSPSSGQSSYEQYF.

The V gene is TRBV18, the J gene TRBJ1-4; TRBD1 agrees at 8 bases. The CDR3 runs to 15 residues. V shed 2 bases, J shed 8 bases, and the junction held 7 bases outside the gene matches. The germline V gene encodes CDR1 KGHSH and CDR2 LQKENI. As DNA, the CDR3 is TGTGCCAGCTCACCAGTCGGACAGGGACGCGAAAAACTGTTTTTT. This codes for CASSPVGQGREKLFF.

The DNA for the CDR3 is TGCGCCAGCAGCTCCATAGCGGGGAGTAGCACAGATACGCAGTATTTT. Amino acids: CASSSIAGSSTDTQYF. The V and J genes are TRBV5-1 and TRBJ2-3; 8 bases fit TRBD2. Trimming at V came to 3 bases and at J to 0 bases, leaving 6 bases not matched to a gene. Germline V lookup: CDR1 SGHRS, CDR2 YFSETQ. The CDR3 length is 16 residues.

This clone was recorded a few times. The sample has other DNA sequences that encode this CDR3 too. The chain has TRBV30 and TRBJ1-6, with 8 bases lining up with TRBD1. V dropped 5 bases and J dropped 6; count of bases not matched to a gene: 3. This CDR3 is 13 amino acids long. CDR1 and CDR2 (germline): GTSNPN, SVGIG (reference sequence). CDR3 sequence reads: CAWGDRGNSPLHF. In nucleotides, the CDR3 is TGTGCCTGGGGCGACAGGGGTAATTCACCCCTCCACTTT.

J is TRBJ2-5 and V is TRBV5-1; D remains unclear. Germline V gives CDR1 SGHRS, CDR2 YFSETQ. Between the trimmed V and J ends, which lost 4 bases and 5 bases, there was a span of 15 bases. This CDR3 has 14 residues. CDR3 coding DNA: TGCGCCAGCAGCCCCCAAGGGATTAGGGAGACCCAGTACTTC. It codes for CASSPQGIRETQYF.

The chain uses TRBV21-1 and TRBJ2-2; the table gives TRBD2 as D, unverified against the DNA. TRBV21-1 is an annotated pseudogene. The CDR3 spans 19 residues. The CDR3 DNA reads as TGTGCCAGCAGCCAAGTGGAGACTAGCGGGAGGGTACCGACCGGGGAGCTGTTTTTT. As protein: CASSQVETSGRVPTGELFF.

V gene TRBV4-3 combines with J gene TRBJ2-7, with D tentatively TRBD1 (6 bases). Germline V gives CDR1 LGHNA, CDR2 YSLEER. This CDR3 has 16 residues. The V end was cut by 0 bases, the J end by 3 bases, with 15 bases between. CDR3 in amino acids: CASSQESGVPRYEQYF. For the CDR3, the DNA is TGCGCCAGCAGCCAAGAATCAGGGGTCCCACGCTACGAGCAGTACTTC.

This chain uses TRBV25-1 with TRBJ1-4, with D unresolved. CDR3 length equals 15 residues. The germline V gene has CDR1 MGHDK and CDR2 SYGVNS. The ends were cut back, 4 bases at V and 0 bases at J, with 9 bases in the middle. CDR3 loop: CASSVSRATNEKLFF. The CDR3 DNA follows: TGTGCCAGCAGTGTGTCTCGGGCAACTAATGAAAAACTGTTTTTT.

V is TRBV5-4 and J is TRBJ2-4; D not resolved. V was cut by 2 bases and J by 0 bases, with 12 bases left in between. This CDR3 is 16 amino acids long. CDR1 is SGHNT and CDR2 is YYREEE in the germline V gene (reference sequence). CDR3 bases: TGTGCCAGCAGCTTCCATGCAGTCTTAGCCAAAAACATTCAGTACTTC. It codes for CASSFHAVLAKNIQYF.

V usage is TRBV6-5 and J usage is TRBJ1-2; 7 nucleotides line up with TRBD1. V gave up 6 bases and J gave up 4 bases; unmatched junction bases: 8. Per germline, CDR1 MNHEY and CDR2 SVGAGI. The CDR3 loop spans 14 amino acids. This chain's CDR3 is CASRPEGQVYGYTF. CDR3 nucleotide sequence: TGTGCCAGCAGGCCAGAAGGACAGGTCTATGGCTACACCTTC.

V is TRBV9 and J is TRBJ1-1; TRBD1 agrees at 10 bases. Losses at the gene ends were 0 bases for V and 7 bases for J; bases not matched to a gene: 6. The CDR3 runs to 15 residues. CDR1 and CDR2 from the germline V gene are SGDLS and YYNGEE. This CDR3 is CASSVGPGTGVEAFF. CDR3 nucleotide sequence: TGTGCCAGCAGCGTAGGCCCCGGGACAGGGGTTGAAGCTTTCTTT.

The CDR3 DNA sequence: TGTGCCAGCAGGGGACAGGGGGATGTAGAGGGTTCCTACAATGAGCAGTTCTTC. Translation: CASRGQGDVEGSYNEQFF. This chain connects TRBV2 to TRBJ2-1, with 11 positions matching TRBD1. The CDR3 is made up of 18 amino acids. CDR1 and CDR2 (germline): SNHLY, FYNNEI. Trimming cost V 6 bases and J 1 base; bases outside gene matches: 11. Based on the CDR3 plus reference TRBV2 and TRBJ2-1, the full variable domain is EPEVTQTPSHQVTQMGQEVILRCVPISNHLYFYWYRQILGQKVEFLVSFYNNEISEKSEIFDDQFSVERPDGSNFTLKIRSTKLEDSAMYFCASRGQGDVEGSYNEQFFGPGTRLTVL.

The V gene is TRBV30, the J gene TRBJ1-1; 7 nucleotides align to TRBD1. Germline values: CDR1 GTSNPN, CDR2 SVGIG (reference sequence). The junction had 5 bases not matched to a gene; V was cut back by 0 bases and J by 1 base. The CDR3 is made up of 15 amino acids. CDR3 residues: CAWSVRGPENTEAFF. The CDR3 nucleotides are TGTGCCTGGAGTGTGAGGGGGCCGGAGAACACTGAAGCTTTCTTT. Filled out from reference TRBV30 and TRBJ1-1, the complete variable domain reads SQTIHQWPATLVQPVGSPLSLECTVEGTSNPNLYWYRQAAGRGLQLLFYSVGIGQISSEVPQNLSASRPQDRQFILSSKKLLLSDSGFYLCAWSVRGPENTEAFFGQGTRLTVV.

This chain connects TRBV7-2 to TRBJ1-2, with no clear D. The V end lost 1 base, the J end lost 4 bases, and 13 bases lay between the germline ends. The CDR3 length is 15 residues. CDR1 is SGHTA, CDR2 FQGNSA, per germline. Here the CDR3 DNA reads TGTGCCAGCAGCTTAGATGGGGATTTGGTCTATGGCTACACCTTC. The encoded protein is CASSLDGDLVYGYTF. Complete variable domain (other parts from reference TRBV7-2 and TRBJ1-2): GAGVSQSPSNKVTEKGKDVELRCDPISGHTALYWYRQSLGQGLEFLIYFQGNSAPDKSGLPSDRFSAERTGGSVSTLTIQRTQQEDSAVYLCASSLDGDLVYGYTFGSGTRLTVV.

The CDR3 spells CASSLETIQSPPLHF. The CDR3 DNA is TGTGCCAGCAGCTTAGAAACCATACAGAGCCCACCCCTCCACTTT. The rearrangement joins TRBV7-9 to TRBJ1-6; D is undetermined. Between the trimmed V and J ends, which lost 1 base and 11 bases, there was a span of 15 bases. This CDR3 region has 15 residues. Germline loops: CDR1 SEHNR, CDR2 FQNEAQ (reference sequence).

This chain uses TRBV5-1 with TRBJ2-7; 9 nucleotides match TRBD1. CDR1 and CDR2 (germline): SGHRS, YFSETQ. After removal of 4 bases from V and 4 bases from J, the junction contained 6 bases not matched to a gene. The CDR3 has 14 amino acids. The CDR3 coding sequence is TGCGCCAGCAGCATAGGACAGGGGCGATACGAGCAGTACTTC. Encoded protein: CASSIGQGRYEQYF.